These 27 T cell receptor beta chains share one sample of origin, sequenced in a study of graft-versus-host responses after intestinal transplantation. The repertoire was sequenced with immunoSEQ multiplex PCR; TCRdb's copy has only in-frame clones and lacks some. The table has about 90,000 clones, roughly 80% seen once. No antigen is known for these receptors. The sample consisted of unstimulated CD4+ T cells sorted from spleen or lymph node cells, taken before intestinal transplant. The receptors shown here come from a human donor who received an intestinal transplant.

J is TRBJ1-2 and V is TRBV5-4; the D gene is possibly TRBD1 (5 bases). The CDR3 is made up of 15 amino acids. The V and J ends lost 3 bases and 2 bases respectively, with 14 bases between them. Germline CDR1 is SGHNT and CDR2 is YYREEE (reference sequence). The chain's CDR3 is CASSSAGLGNYGYTF. As DNA, the CDR3 is TGTGCCAGCAGCTCTGCGGGGCTCGGGAACTATGGCTACACCTTC.

A remark on this clone: The junction shows a germline mismatch at one end, possibly a read error. The J gene is TRBJ1-2, the V gene TRBV9, with D perhaps TRBD1 (5 bases). There are 14 residues in the CDR3. In germline, CDR1 is SGDLS, CDR2 YYNGEE. The DNA of the CDR3 is TGTGCCAGCAGCGTTCAGGGCGCAAGCTATGGCTGCACCTTC. As protein: CASSVQGASYGCTF.

The chain recombines TRBV2 with TRBJ2-3; TRBD2 is a possible D gene (6 bases). The CDR3 runs 14 residues. Trimming removed 6 bases from V and 6 bases from J, with 16 bases in between. CDR1 and CDR2 (germline): SNHLY, FYNNEI. The CDR3 DNA is TGTGCCAGCAGCCGAACTGGGGGGTTGGATACGCAGTATTTT. It yields the protein CASSRTGGLDTQYF.

This clone showed up just a few times. The rearrangement links TRBV6-5 to TRBJ2-1; no clear D gene. From germline, CDR1 is MNHEY and CDR2 SVGAGI. This CDR3 is built from 12 residues. Trimming stripped 7 bases from V and 1 base from J, with 5 bases between. In DNA, the CDR3 is TGTGCCAGCATGGAGTCCTACAATGAGCAGTTCTTC. Protein: CASMESYNEQFF.

This clone was seen more than once but under ten times. J is TRBJ2-7 and V is TRBV5-1; tentatively, D is TRBD1 (6 bases). The V gene lost 0 bases and the J gene lost 3 bases, with 7 bases spanning the gap. This CDR3 region has 13 residues. From germline, CDR1 is SGHRS and CDR2 YFSETQ. CDR3 protein: CASSLETGYEQYF. CDR3 coding DNA: TGCGCCAGCAGCTTGGAGACAGGCTACGAGCAGTACTTC.

Turning to this clone: Other DNA sequences of this sample code for an identical CDR3. DNA for the CDR3: TGTGCCAGCAGTGAAGATCAAGGGGATGAGCAGTTCTTC. As protein: CASSEDQGDEQFF. The chain joins TRBV6-1 to TRBJ2-1; weak D call: TRBD1 (5 bases). CDR3 length: 13 residues. The V and J ends lost 1 base and 8 bases respectively, with 9 bases between them. Germline V gives CDR1 MNHNS, CDR2 SASEGT.

The chain uses TRBV28 and TRBJ2-3; TRBD1 is a possible D gene (5 bases). Looked up from germline, CDR1 is MDHEN and CDR2 is SYDVKM. This CDR3 has 12 amino acids. The V and J ends lost 9 bases and 7 bases respectively, with 14 bases between them. The CDR3 is CASAVGPNTQYF. The CDR3 nucleotides read TGTGCCAGTGCGGTGGGGCCTAATACGCAGTATTTT.

The V gene is TRBV7-3, the J gene TRBJ2-7, with 8 bases aligning to TRBD1. Germline lookup yields CDR1 SGHTA and CDR2 FQGTGA. The V gene end was trimmed by 3 bases and the J gene end by 3 bases; junction bases not matched to a gene: 13. This CDR3 has 17 residues. In DNA, the CDR3 is TGTGCCAGCAGCTTGACCTCCTCGGACACAGGGGGCTACGAGCAGTACTTC. Protein product: CASSLTSSDTGGYEQYF. The complete variable domain, with remaining parts taken from reference TRBV7-3 and TRBJ2-7, reads GAGVSQTPSNKVTEKGKYVELRCDPISGHTALYWYRQSLGQGPEFLIYFQGTGAADDSGLPNDRFFAVRPEGSVSTLKIQRTERGDSAVYLCASSLTSSDTGGYEQYFGPGTRLTVT.

The CDR3 DNA follows: TGTGCCAGCAGTGAACAGGGGGGCTACGAGCAGTACTTC. Translation: CASSEQGGYEQYF. V and J are TRBV6-1 and TRBJ2-7; tentatively, D is TRBD1 (7 bases). CDR1 is MNHNS, CDR2 SASEGT, per germline. The CDR3 has 13 amino acids. The ends were cut back, 2 bases at V and 3 bases at J, with 8 bases in the middle.

This clone was seen once. V is TRBV5-1 and J is TRBJ2-7; 8 positions match TRBD1. Germline V gene data show CDR1 as SGHRS and CDR2 as YFSETQ. Trimming removed 3 bases from V and 1 base from J; junction bases left unmatched: 3. This CDR3 spans 14 amino acids. DNA of the CDR3: TGCGCCAGCAGCTGGACAGGGAAGTCCTACGAGCAGTACTTC. Amino acids: CASSWTGKSYEQYF. Variable domain in full (rest from reference TRBV5-1 and TRBJ2-7): KAGVTQTPRYLIKTRGQQVTLSCSPISGHRSVSWYQQTPGQGLQFLFEYFSETQRNKGNFPGRFSGRQFSNSRSEMNVSTLELGDSALYLCASSWTGKSYEQYFGPGTRLTVT.

A single count supports this clone. The chain is built from TRBV19 and TRBJ1-4; 10 nucleotides match TRBD1. The length of the CDR3 is 16 residues. The ends lost 9 bases at V and 0 bases at J; junction bases unmatched: 7. Germline V gives CDR1 LNHDA, CDR2 SQIVND (reference sequence). CDR3 loop: CASWDRGDATNEKLFF. The CDR3, as DNA: TGTGCCAGCTGGGACAGGGGCGATGCAACTAATGAAAAACTGTTTTTT.

V and J are TRBV5-1 and TRBJ1-4; 10 bases match TRBD1. With 7 bases clipped from V and 0 bases from J, the junction kept 0 bases outside the gene matches. Germline V CDR1 and CDR2: SGHRS, YFSETQ. There are 14 residues in the CDR3. The CDR3 sequence: CASGQGATNEKLFF. CDR3 DNA: TGCGCCAGCGGACAGGGGGCAACTAATGAAAAACTGTTTTTT.

The gene calls are TRBV2 and TRBJ2-3, with 7 bases fitting TRBD2. V was pared by 4 bases and J by 2 bases, with 6 bases of the junction left unmatched. Germline CDR1 SNHLY, CDR2 FYNNEI. This CDR3 is 15 amino acids long. The CDR3 loop reads CASSVGGGDTDTQYF. The CDR3 DNA reads as TGTGCCAGCAGTGTTGGTGGGGGGGACACAGATACGCAGTATTTT. Full variable domain (rest looked up from reference TRBV2 and TRBJ2-3): EPEVTQTPSHQVTQMGQEVILRCVPISNHLYFYWYRQILGQKVEFLVSFYNNEISEKSEIFDDQFSVERPDGSNFTLKIRSTKLEDSAMYFCASSVGGGDTDTQYFGPGTRLTVL.

The chain couples TRBV10-3 to TRBJ2-7; 14 bases line up with TRBD2. Germline V CDR1 and CDR2: ENHRY, SYGVKD. The junction had 5 bases not matched to a gene; V was cut back by 10 bases and J by 3 bases. This CDR3 comprises 14 residues. For the CDR3, the DNA is TGTGCCACCGAGGGGACTAGCGGGAGCTACGAGCAGTACTTC. Protein sequence: CATEGTSGSYEQYF.

The V and J genes are TRBV5-1 and TRBJ2-5; TRBD1 agrees at 10 bases. With 8 bases clipped from V and 4 bases from J, the junction kept 5 bases outside the gene matches. The germline V gene has CDR1 SGHRS and CDR2 YFSETQ. The CDR3 loop spans 13 amino acids. CDR3 sequence reads: CASWGQGRETQYF. CDR3 DNA sequence: TGCGCCAGTTGGGGACAGGGGCGAGAGACCCAGTACTTC.

This sequence joins TRBV7-9 and TRBJ1-5, with a possible D match to TRBD1 (5 bases). Looked up from germline, CDR1 is SEHNR and CDR2 is FQNEAQ (reference sequence). The CDR3 contains 15 residues. The V and J ends lost 2 bases and 7 bases respectively, with 15 bases between them. The CDR3 here is CASSLMGEGLQPQHF. The CDR3 nucleotides are TGTGCCAGCAGCTTAATGGGGGAGGGTCTCCAGCCCCAGCATTTT.

This clone has more than one count but fewer than ten. The chain recombines TRBV2 with TRBJ1-1, with TRBD1 matching over 7 bases. V gave up 7 bases and J gave up 1 base; unmatched junction bases: 3. Germline values: CDR1 SNHLY, CDR2 FYNNEI. The CDR3 runs to 13 residues. The CDR3 DNA sequence: TGTGCCAGCAAGAGGGACAGGAACACTGAAGCTTTCTTT. Its translation: CASKRDRNTEAFF.

The chain couples TRBV10-3 to TRBJ1-2; no clear D gene. Germline V gene lookup returns CDR1 ENHRY and CDR2 SYGVKD. The CDR3 contains 13 residues. V lost 7 bases to trimming and J lost 7 bases, with 16 bases between them. The CDR3 nucleotides read TGTGCCATCACCCCCGGGAGGGAAGGTGGCTACACCTTC. Translated, it gives CAITPGREGGYTF.

V gene TRBV18 combines with J gene TRBJ1-1, with 7 nucleotides matching TRBD1. The CDR3 is 15 residues long. Germline loops: CDR1 KGHSH, CDR2 LQKENI. J was trimmed by 4 bases and V by 0 bases; bases with no gene match: 5. CDR3: CASSPPGGQFTEAFF. CDR3 nucleotides: TGTGCCAGCTCACCACCAGGGGGCCAATTCACTGAAGCTTTCTTT.

CDR3 protein: CASSRGITEDTQYF. The CDR3 DNA sequence: TGTGCCAGCAGTCGGGGGATTACGGAGGATACGCAGTATTTT. The chain carries TRBV27 and TRBJ2-3; tentatively, D is TRBD2 (6 bases). Per germline, CDR1 MNHEY and CDR2 SMNVEV (reference sequence). The CDR3 has 14 residues. V shed 5 bases and J shed 6 bases, with 15 bases lying between them.

The sample holds a few counts of this clone. This rearrangement joins TRBV5-4 to TRBJ1-1, with D hard to call. Trimming stripped 0 bases from V and 2 bases from J, with 8 bases between. CDR3 size: 14 residues. Germline-derived CDR1 and CDR2 are SGHNT and YYREEE (reference sequence). The chain's CDR3 is CASSLVGRNTEAFF. CDR3 DNA sequence: TGTGCCAGCAGCTTGGTTGGCAGAAACACTGAAGCTTTCTTT.

The chain recombines TRBV7-6 with TRBJ2-5; D may be TRBD1 (7 bases). Germline CDR1 SGHVS, CDR2 FNYEAQ. Trimming shortened V by 5 bases and J by 2 bases, and 15 bases separated the two germline ends. The CDR3 is made up of 15 amino acids. The CDR3 DNA reads as TGTGCCAGCAGCAAAGGGGGGACAGCTCAAGAGACCCAGTACTTC. Translation: CASSKGGTAQETQYF.

This clone was picked up one time. This chain links TRBV9 with TRBJ1-4; D is unresolved. From germline, CDR1 is SGDLS and CDR2 YYNGEE. The CDR3 contains 15 residues. Trimming took 1 base from V and 7 from J, leaving 14 bases between them. The CDR3 sequence is CASSVSGRSSEKLFF. The CDR3 DNA follows: TGTGCCAGCAGCGTAAGTGGCAGGTCTTCTGAAAAACTGTTTTTT.

The gene calls are TRBV4-1 and TRBJ2-7, with 7 bases fitting TRBD2. Per the germline V gene, CDR1 is MGHRA and CDR2 is YSYEKL. This CDR3 region has 16 residues. With 0 bases clipped from V and 1 base from J, the junction kept 6 bases outside the gene matches. The CDR3 is CASSQDIKRGSYEQYF. The CDR3 nucleotides read TGCGCCAGCAGCCAAGATATAAAGCGGGGATCCTACGAGCAGTACTTC.

The J gene is TRBJ2-3, the V gene TRBV29-1; D is undetermined. In germline, CDR1 is SQVTM, CDR2 ANQGSEA. There are 12 residues in the CDR3. Trimming stripped 3 bases from V and 6 bases from J, with 10 bases between. This CDR3 reads CSVEPSRDTQYF. CDR3 nucleotides: TGCAGCGTTGAGCCGAGCAGGGATACGCAGTATTTT.

The chain is built from TRBV11-1 and TRBJ2-5; 8 nucleotides match TRBD1. V shed 1 base and J 5 bases; nucleotides not matched to a gene: 9. The CDR3 is 16 residues long. Germline V gene data show CDR1 as SGHAT and CDR2 as FQDESV (reference sequence). The chain's CDR3 is CASSLGAGGLGETQYF. For the CDR3, the DNA is TGTGCCAGCAGCTTAGGGGCAGGGGGCTTAGGGGAGACCCAGTACTTC. Looking up the rest from reference TRBV11-1 and TRBJ2-5 gives the full variable domain: EAEVAQSPRYKITEKSQAVAFWCDPISGHATLYWYRQILGQGPELLVQFQDESVVDDSQLPKDRFSAERLKGVDSTLKIQPAELGDSAMYLCASSLGAGGLGETQYFGPGTRLLVL.

The rearrangement links TRBV28 to TRBJ2-1, with D maybe TRBD2 (5 bases). With 8 bases removed from V and 5 bases from J, the gap between germline ends came to 10 bases. From germline, CDR1 is MDHEN and CDR2 SYDVKM. The CDR3 is 12 amino acids. The CDR3, as DNA: TGTGCCAGCGGGCTGAGGGACAATGAGCAGTTCTTC. This gives the protein CASGLRDNEQFF.